This T cell receptor (beta chain) was observed in a study of regulatory T cells in long-lasting Graves disease. General study results and limits: Newly diagnosed disease favored TRBV20-1 and TRBJ2-1 over persistent disease.

Sample time point: newly diagnosed GD, antithyroid drugs for less than 3 months. Generation of the TCR library employed RNA extracted from PBMCs. This clonotype was observed many times. Its specificity is unknown. Sequencing libraries for TCR beta were prepared with iRepertoire HTBI primers and Arm-PCR of CDR3 regions. TCRdb recomputed calls from the multiplex PCR reads with MiXCR, one row per CDR3 protein. The data hold over 500,000 distinct CDR3 sequences, with 15% to 20% observed a single time. Losses at the gene ends were 4 bases for V and 5 bases for J; bases not matched to a gene: 4. The germline gives CDR1 LGHDT, CDR2 YNNKEL (reference sequence). The CDR3 sequence is 13 residues long. This sample was shared with a second study, whose subject was T cells in Graves' hyperthyroidism and ophthalmopathy.

The sample in question was peripheral blood mononuclear cells (PBMCs), obtained at new diagnosis, from a patient treated with antithyroid drugs. V is TRBV3-1 and J is TRBJ1-2; 7 bases line up with TRBD1. The sequence was collected from a woman aged 25 to 39 with Graves disease. DNA of the CDR3: TGTGCCAGCAGCCTTGGGGACAGATATGGCTACACCTTC. Its protein is CASSLGDRYGYTF.